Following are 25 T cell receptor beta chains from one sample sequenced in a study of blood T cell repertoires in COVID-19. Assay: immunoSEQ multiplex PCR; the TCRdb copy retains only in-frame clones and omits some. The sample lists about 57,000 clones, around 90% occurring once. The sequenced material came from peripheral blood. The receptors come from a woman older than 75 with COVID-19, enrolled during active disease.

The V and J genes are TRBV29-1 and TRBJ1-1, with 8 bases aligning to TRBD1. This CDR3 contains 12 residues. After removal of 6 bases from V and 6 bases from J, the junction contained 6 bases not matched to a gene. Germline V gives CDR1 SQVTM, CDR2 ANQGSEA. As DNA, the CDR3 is TGCAGCGTCGGCCAGGGGGCAGCTGAAGCTTTCTTT. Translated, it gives CSVGQGAAEAFF.

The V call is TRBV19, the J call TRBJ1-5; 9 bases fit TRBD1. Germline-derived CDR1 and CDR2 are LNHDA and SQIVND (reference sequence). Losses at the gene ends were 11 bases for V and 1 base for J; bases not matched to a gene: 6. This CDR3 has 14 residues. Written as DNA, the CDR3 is TGTGCCTCCACCGGGACAGGGAGCAATCAGCCCCAGCATTTT. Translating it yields CASTGTGSNQPQHF.

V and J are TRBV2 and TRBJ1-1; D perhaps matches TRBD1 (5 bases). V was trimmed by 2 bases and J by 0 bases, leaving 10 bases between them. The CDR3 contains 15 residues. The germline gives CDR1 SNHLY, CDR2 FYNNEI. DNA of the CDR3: TGTGCCAGCAGTGAACAGGGTCGGATGAACACTGAAGCTTTCTTT. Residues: CASSEQGRMNTEAFF. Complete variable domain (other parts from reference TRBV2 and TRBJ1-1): EPEVTQTPSHQVTQMGQEVILRCVPISNHLYFYWYRQILGQKVEFLVSFYNNEISEKSEIFDDQFSVERPDGSNFTLKIRSTKLEDSAMYFCASSEQGRMNTEAFFGQGTRLTVV.

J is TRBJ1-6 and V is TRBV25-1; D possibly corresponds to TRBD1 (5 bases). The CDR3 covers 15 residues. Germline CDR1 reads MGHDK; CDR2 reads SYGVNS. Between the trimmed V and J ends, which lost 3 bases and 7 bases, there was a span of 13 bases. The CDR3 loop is CASSEATVQNSPLHF. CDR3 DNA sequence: TGTGCCAGCAGTGAGGCGACAGTTCAGAATTCACCCCTCCACTTT. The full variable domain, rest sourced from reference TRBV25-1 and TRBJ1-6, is EADIYQTPRYLVIGTGKKITLECSQTMGHDKMYWYQQDPGMELHLIHYSYGVNSTEKGDLSSESTVSRIRTEHFPLTLESARPSHTSQYLCASSEATVQNSPLHFGNGTRLTVT.

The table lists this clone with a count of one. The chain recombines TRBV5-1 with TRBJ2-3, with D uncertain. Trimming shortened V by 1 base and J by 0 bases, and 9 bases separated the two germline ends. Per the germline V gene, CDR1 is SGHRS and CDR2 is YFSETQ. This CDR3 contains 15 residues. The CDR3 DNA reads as TGCGCCAGCAGCTTGTCAGGTGCTAGCACAGATACGCAGTATTTT. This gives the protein CASSLSGASTDTQYF.

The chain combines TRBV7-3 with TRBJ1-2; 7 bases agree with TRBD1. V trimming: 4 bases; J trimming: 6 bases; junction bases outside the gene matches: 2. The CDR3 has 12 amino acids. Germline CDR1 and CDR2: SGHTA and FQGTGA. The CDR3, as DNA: TGTGCCAGCAGCTCCACAGGGGATGGCTACACCTTC. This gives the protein CASSSTGDGYTF.

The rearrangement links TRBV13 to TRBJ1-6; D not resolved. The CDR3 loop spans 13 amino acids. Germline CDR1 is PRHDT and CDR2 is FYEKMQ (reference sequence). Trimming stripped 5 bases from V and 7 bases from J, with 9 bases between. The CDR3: CASSNFRNSPLHF. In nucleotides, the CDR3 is TGTGCCAGCAGCAACTTCCGGAATTCACCCCTCCACTTT. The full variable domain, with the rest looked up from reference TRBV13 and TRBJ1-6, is AAGVIQSPRHLIKEKRETATLKCYPIPRHDTVYWYQQGPGQDPQFLISFYEKMQSDKGSIPDRFSAQQFSDYHSELNMSSLELGDSALYFCASSNFRNSPLHFGNGTRLTVT.

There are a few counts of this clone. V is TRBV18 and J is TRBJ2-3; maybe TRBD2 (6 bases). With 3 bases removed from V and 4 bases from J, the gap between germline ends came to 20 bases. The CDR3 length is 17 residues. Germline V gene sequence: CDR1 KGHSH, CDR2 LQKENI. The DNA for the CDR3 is TGTGCCAGCTCACCTACGGGGGAAGTCGGGTTTGCAGATACGCAGTATTTT. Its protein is CASSPTGEVGFADTQYF.

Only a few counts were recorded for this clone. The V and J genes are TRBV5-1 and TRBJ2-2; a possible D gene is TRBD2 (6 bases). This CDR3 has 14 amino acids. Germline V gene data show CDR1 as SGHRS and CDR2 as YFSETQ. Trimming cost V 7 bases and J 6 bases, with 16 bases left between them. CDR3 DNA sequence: TGCGCCAGCTTCCCGGCGGGGTATGCCGGGGAGCTGTTTTTT. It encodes CASFPAGYAGELFF.

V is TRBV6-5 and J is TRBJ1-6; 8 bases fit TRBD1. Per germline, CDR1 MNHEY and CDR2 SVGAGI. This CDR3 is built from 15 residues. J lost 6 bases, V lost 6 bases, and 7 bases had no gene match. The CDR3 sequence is CASRRSGQVNSPLHF. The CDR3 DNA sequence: TGTGCCAGCAGGCGGTCGGGACAGGTTAATTCACCCCTCCACTTT.

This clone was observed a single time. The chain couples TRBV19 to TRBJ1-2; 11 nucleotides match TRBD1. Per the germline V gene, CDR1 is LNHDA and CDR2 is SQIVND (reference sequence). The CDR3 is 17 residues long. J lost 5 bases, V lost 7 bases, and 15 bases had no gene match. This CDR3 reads CASITTGQGAPGYGYTF. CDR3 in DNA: TGTGCCAGTATCACAACAGGACAGGGGGCGCCGGGTTATGGCTACACCTTC.

This CDR3 reads CASSLQGIEAFF. For the CDR3, the DNA is TGCGCCAGCAGCTTACAGGGAATTGAAGCTTTCTTT. The chain employs TRBV5-1 and TRBJ1-1, with a weak D call TRBD1 (6 bases). This CDR3 comprises 12 residues. V was cut by 2 bases and J by 7 bases, with 9 bases left in between. Looked up from germline, CDR1 is SGHRS and CDR2 is YFSETQ.

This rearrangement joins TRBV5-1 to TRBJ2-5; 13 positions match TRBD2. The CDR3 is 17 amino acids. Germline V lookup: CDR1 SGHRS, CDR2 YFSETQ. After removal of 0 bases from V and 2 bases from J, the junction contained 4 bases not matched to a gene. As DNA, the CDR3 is TGCGCCAGCAGCTTGGCCGGGACTAGCGGGGCTCAAGAGACCCAGTACTTC. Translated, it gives CASSLAGTSGAQETQYF.

The DNA for the CDR3 is TGTGCCAGCAGCTTCACAGGGATTCGGGGGAACACTGAAGCTTTCTTT. Translation: CASSFTGIRGNTEAFF. The rearrangement links TRBV11-2 to TRBJ1-1; weak D call: TRBD1 (6 bases). The V end lost 3 bases, the J end lost 1 base, and 15 bases lay between the germline ends. CDR3 length equals 16 residues. The V gene's germline CDR1 is SGHAT and CDR2 FQNNGV. The full variable domain, its missing parts supplied by reference TRBV11-2 and TRBJ1-1, is EAGVAQSPRYKIIEKRQSVAFWCNPISGHATLYWYQQILGQGPKLLIQFQNNGVVDDSQLPKDRFSAERLKGVDSTLKIQPAKLEDSAVYLCASSFTGIRGNTEAFFGQGTRLTVV.

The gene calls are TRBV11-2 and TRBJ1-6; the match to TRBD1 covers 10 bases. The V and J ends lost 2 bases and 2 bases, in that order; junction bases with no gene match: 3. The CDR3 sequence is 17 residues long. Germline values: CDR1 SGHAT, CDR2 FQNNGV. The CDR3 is CASSLRGTGAYNSPLHF. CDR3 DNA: TGTGCCAGCAGCTTACGGGGGACAGGGGCCTATAATTCACCCCTCCACTTT.

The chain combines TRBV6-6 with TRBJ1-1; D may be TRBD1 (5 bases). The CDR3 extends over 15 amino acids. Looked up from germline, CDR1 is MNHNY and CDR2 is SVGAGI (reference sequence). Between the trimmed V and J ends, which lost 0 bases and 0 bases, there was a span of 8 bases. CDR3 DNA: TGTGCCAGCAGTTACTCGGGGCCTATGAACACTGAAGCTTTCTTT. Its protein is CASSYSGPMNTEAFF.

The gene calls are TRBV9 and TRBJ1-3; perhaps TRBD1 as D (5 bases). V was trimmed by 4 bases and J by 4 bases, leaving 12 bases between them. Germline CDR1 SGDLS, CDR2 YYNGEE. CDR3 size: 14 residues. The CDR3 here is CASSRQPYGNTIYF. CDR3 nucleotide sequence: TGTGCCAGCAGCAGACAGCCTTACGGAAACACCATATATTTT.

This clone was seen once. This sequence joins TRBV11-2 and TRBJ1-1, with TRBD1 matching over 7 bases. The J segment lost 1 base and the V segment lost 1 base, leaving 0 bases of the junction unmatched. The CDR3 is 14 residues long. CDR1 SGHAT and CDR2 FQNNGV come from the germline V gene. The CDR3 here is CASSLGTGNTEAFF. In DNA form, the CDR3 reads TGTGCCAGCAGCTTAGGGACAGGGAACACTGAAGCTTTCTTT.

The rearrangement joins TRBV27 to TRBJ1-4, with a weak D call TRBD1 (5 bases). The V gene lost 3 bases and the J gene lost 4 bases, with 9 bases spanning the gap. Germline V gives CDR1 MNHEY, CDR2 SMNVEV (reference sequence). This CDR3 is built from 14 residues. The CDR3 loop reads CASSFQGNNEKLFF. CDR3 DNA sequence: TGTGCCAGCAGTTTCCAGGGAAATAATGAAAAACTGTTTTTT.

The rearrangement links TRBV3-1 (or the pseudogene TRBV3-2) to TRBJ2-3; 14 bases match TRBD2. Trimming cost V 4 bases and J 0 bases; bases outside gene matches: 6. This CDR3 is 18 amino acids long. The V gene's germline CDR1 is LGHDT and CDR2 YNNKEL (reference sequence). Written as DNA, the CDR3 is TGTGCCAGCAGCCCCGGACTAGCGGGGGGACGAAGCACAGATACGCAGTATTTT. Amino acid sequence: CASSPGLAGGRSTDTQYF.

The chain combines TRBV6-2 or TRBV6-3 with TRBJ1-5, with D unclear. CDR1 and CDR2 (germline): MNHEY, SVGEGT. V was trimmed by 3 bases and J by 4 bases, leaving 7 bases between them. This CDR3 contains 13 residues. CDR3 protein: CASSYTRNQPQHF. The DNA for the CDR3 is TGTGCCAGCAGTTATACGAGAAATCAGCCCCAGCATTTT.

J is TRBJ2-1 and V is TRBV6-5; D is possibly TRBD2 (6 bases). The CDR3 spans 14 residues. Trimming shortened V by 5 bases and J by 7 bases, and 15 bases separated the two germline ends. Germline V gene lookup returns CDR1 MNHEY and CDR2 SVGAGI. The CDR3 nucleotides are TGTGCCAGCAGTACACCGGGAGAGCGGAATGAGCAGTTCTTC. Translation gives CASSTPGERNEQFF.

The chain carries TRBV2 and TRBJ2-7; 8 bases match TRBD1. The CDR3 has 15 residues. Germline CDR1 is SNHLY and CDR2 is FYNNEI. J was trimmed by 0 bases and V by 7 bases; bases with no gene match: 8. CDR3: CASKVGTGFSYEQYF. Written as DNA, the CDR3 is TGTGCCAGCAAAGTGGGGACAGGTTTCTCCTACGAGCAGTACTTC.

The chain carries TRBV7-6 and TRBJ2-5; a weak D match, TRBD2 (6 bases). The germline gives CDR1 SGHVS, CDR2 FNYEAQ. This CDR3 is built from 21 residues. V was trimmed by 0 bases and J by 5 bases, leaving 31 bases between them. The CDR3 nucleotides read TGTGCCAGCAGCTTAGCGCGGCAGTCGAGGGAGGCATGGGGTCGGATGGAGACCCAGTACTTC. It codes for CASSLARQSREAWGRMETQYF.

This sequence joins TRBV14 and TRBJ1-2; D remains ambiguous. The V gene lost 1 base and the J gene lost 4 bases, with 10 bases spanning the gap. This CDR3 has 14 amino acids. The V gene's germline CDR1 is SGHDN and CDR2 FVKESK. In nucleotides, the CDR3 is TGTGCCAGCAGCCAAGGAACGCGCGTCTATGGCTACACCTTC. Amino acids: CASSQGTRVYGYTF.